The TCR beta chain described here comes from a study of shared clonotypes between healthy human individuals. Study at large: Donor ages ranged 18 to 49 years: a couple of women, a few men.

Turning to this clone: The antigen is not known.

Clones were sequenced by immunoSEQ multiplex PCR, and TCRdb holds only the in-frame ones, with some missing. The sample gives 400,000 to 600,000 clones, more than 75% of which show up once; around 13% is in the top ten. Study-level points and caveats: With few donors, the genetic and exposure-history diversity represented was limited.

The donor population consisted of healthy HIV-negative adults with no recent acute infections or vaccinations. Sample: PBMCs. This receptor was taken from a woman aged 40-49 years in good health. Some clones in this sample may be carry-over from other donors' samples.

CDR3 residues: CATSRDRSSRASGYTF. CDR3 nucleotides: TGTGCCACCAGCAGAGATCGTTCTAGCAGGGCTTCTGGCTACACCTTC. V is TRBV15 and J is TRBJ1-2; D perhaps matches TRBD1 (5 bases). The germline V gene encodes CDR1 LNHNV and CDR2 YYDKDF (reference sequence). The CDR3 is made up of 16 amino acids. Trimming removed 0 bases at V and 7 bases at J, with 18 bases between.